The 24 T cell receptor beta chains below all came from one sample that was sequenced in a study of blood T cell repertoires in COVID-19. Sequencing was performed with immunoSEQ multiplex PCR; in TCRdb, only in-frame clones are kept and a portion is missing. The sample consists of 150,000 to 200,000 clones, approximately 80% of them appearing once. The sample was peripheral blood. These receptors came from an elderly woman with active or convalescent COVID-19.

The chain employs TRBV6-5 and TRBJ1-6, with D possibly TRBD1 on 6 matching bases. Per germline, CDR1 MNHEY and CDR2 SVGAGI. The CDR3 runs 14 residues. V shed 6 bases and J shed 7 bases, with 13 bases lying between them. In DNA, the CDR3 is TGTGCCAGCAGAACTACAGGGTTGAATTCACCCCTCCACTTT. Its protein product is CASRTTGLNSPLHF.

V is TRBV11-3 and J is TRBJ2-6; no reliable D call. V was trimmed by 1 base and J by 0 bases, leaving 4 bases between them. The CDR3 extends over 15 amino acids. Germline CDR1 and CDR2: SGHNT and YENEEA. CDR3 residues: CASSLGVSGANVLTF. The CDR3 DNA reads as TGTGCCAGCAGCTTAGGAGTCTCTGGGGCCAACGTCCTGACTTTC.

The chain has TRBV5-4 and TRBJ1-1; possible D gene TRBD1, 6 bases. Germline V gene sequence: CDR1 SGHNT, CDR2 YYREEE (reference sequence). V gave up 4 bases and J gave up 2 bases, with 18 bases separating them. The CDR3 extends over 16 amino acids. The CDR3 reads CASSPGGAGLNTEAFF. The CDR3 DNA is TGTGCCAGCAGCCCGGGGGGGGCCGGTTTAAACACTGAAGCTTTCTTT.

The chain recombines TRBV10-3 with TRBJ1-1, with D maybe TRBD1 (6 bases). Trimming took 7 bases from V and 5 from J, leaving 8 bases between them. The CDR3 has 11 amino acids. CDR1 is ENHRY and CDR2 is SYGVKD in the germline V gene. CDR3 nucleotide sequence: TGTGCCATCAATCAGGGGACTGAAGCTTTCTTT. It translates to CAINQGTEAFF.

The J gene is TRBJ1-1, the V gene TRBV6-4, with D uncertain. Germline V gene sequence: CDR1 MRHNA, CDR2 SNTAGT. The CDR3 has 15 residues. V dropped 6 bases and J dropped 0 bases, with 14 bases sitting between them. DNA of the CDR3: TGTGCCAGCAGCCTCGACCCCGGGGTGAACACTGAAGCTTTCTTT. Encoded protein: CASSLDPGVNTEAFF.

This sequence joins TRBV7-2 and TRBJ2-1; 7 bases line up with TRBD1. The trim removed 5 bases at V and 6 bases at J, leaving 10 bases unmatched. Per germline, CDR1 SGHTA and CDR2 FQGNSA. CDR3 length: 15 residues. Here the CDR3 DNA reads TGTGCCAGCAGCCCGACAGGGTTCGCTTCCAATGAGCAGTTCTTC. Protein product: CASSPTGFASNEQFF.

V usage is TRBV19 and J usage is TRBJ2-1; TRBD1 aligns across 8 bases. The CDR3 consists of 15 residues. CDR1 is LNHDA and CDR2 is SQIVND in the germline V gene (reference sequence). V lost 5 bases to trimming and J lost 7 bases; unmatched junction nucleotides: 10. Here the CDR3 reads CASSSAGQGKNEQFF. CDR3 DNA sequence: TGTGCCAGTAGTTCAGCCGGACAGGGTAAGAATGAGCAGTTCTTC.

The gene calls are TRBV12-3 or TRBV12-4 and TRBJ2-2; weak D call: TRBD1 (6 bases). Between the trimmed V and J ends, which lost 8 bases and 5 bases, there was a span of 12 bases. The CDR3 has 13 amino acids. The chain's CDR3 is CASFPTGTGELFF. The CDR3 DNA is TGTGCCAGCTTTCCCACAGGGACCGGGGAGCTGTTTTTT.

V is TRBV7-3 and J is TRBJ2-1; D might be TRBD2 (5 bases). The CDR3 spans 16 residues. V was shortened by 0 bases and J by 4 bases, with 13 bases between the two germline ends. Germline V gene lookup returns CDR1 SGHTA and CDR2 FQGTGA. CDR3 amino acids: CASSLTHTSWYNEQFF. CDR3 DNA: TGTGCCAGCAGCTTAACCCACACTAGTTGGTACAATGAGCAGTTCTTC.

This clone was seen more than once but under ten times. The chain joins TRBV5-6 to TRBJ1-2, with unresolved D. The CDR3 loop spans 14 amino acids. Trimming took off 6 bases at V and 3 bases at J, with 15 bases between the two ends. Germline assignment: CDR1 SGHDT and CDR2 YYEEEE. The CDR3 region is CASISGLSDYGYTF. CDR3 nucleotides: TGTGCCAGCATTAGTGGACTTTCTGACTATGGCTACACCTTC.

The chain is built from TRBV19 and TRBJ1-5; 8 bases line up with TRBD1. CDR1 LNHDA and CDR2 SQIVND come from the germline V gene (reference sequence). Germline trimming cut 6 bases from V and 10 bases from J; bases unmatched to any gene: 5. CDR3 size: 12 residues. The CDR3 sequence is CASRGQGTPQHF. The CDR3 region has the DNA TGTGCCAGTAGAGGACAGGGAACACCCCAGCATTTT.

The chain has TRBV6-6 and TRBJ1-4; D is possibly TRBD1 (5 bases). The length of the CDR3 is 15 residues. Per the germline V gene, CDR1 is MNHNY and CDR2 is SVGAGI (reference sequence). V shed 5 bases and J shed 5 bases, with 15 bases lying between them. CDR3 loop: CASSTPGGGNEKLFF. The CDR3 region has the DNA TGTGCCAGCAGTACCCCCGGGGGTGGCAATGAAAAACTGTTTTTT.

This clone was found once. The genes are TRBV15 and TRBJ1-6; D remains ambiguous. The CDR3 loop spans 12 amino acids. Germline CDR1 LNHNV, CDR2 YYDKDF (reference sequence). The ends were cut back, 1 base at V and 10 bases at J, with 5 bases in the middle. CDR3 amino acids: CATSRGESPLHF. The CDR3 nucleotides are TGTGCCACCAGCAGAGGGGAGTCACCCCTCCACTTT.

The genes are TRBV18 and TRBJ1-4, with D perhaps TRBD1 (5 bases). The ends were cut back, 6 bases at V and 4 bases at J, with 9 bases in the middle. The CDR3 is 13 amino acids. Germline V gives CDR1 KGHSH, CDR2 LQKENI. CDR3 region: CASSQGFNEKLFF. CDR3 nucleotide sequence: TGTGCCAGCTCTCAGGGATTTAATGAAAAACTGTTTTTT.

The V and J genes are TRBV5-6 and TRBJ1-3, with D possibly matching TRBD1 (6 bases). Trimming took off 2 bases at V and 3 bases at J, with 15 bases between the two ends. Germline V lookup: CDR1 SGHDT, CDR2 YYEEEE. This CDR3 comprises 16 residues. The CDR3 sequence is CASSFTAGGFGNTIYF. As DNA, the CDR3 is TGTGCCAGCAGCTTTACCGCGGGGGGCTTTGGAAACACCATATATTTT.

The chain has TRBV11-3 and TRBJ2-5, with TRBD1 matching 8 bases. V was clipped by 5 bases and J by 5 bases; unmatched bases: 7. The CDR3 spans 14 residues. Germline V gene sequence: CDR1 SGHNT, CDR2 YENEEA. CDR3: CASSPRGHGETQYF. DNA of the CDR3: TGTGCCAGCAGCCCCAGGGGGCACGGGGAGACCCAGTACTTC.

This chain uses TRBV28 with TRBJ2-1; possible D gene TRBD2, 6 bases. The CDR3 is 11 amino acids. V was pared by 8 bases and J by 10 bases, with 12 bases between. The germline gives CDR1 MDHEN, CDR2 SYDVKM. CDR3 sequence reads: CASSDRGEQFF. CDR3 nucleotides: TGTGCCAGCTCTGACCGGGGGGAGCAGTTCTTC.

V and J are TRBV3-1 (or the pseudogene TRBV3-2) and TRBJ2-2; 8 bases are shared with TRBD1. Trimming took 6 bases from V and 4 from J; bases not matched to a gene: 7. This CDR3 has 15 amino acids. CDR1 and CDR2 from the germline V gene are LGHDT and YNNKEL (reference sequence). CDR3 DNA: TGTGCCAGCAGTTCCACAGGGGGTGGCACCGGGGAGCTGTTTTTT. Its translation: CASSSTGGGTGELFF.

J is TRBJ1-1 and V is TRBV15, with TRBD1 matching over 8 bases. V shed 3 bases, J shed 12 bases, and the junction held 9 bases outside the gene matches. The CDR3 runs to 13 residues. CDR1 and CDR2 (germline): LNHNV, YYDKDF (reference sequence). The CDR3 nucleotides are TGTGCCACCAGCAGCCCCCAGGGGGCGAGGTCTTTCTTT. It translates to CATSSPQGARSFF.

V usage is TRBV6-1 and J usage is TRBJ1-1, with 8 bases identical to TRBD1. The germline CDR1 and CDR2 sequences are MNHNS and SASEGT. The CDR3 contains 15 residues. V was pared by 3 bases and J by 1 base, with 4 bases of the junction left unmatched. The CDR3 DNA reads TGTGCCAGCAGTGACCCCAGGGGGCAGAACACTGAAGCTTTCTTT. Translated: CASSDPRGQNTEAFF.

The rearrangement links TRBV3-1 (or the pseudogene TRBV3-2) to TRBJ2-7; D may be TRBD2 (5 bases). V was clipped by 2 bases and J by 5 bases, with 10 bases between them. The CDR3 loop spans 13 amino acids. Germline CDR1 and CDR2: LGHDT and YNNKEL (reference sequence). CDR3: CASSQMRAHEQYF. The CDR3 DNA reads TGTGCCAGCAGCCAAATGCGGGCCCACGAGCAGTACTTC.

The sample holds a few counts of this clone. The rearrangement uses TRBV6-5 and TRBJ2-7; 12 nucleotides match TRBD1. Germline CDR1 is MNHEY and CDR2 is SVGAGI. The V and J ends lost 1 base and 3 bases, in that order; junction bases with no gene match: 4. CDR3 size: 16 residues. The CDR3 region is CASSYLGTGGHYEQYF. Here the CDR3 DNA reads TGTGCCAGCAGTTACTTGGGGACAGGGGGCCACTACGAGCAGTACTTC.

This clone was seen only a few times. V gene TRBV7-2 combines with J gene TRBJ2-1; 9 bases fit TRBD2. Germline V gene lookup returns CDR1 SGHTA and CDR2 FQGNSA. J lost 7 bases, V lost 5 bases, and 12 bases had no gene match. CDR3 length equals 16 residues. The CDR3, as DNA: TGTGCCAGCAGCCTTACTAGCGGGTACCCTCAAAATGAGCAGTTCTTC. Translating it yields CASSLTSGYPQNEQFF.

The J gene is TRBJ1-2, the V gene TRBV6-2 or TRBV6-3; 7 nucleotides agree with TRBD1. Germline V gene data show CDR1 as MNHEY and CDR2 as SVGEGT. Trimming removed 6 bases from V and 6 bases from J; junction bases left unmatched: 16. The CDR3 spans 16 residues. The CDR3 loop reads CASSPEDRMGSNGYTF. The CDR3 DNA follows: TGTGCCAGCAGCCCAGAGGACAGGATGGGGTCCAATGGCTACACCTTC.